These T cell receptor beta chains were read from a single sample in a study of cytomegalovirus exposure and HLA in healthy donors. The protocol was immunoSEQ multiplex PCR, while the TCRdb copy is restricted to in-frame clones and leaves out a portion. The table lists approximately 70,000 clones, about 71% of them singletons. Sequencing was carried out using PBMCs. Receptors were obtained from a man aged 55-75 years in good health and CMV-seropositive. The CDR3 runs from the conserved cysteine through the conserved F or W. D genes are given only for firm matches. Some rows have no size entry. The others give once, few or many, or a class for an expanded clone.

D gene	V gene	J gene	clone size	CDR3 DNA	CDR3 protein
.	TRBV18	TRBJ1-1	.	TGTGCCAGCTCACCTAGGACTTACACTGAAGCTTTCTTT	CASSPRTYTEAFF
.	TRBV5-4	TRBJ2-4	.	TGTGCCAGCAGCTTGGGACAGACCATTCAGTACTTC	CASSLGQTIQYF
.	TRBV11-3	TRBJ2-1	.	TGTGCCAGCAGCTTGAGGGGGAGCGCCGATGAGCAGTTCTTC	CASSLRGSADEQFF
.	TRBV27	TRBJ2-5	.	TGTGCCAGCAGTTTCTCCGGCAGGTACCAAGAGACCCAGTACTTC	CASSFSGRYQETQYF
TRBD2	TRBV11-3	TRBJ2-1	.	TGTGCCAGCAGCTTACAAGGACTAGCGGGTTACAATGAGCAGTTCTTC	CASSLQGLAGYNEQFF
.	TRBV6-5	TRBJ2-7	.	TGTGCCAGCAGTTACGACAGCCCCTACGAGCAGTACTTC	CASSYDSPYEQYF
TRBD1	TRBV18	TRBJ1-5	.	TGTGCCAGCTCTTCTCAGGGGGATCAGCCCCAGCATTTT	CASSSQGDQPQHF
TRBD1	TRBV18	TRBJ1-6	few	TGTGCCAGCTCGCCGGGACAGGGGGGTTCACCCCTCCACTTT	CASSPGQGGSPLHF
TRBD1	TRBV29-1	TRBJ2-2	few	TGCAGCGTTATTAACAGGGGGAACACCGGGGAGCTGTTTTTT	CSVINRGNTGELFF
.	TRBV27	TRBJ1-4	once	TGTGCCAGCAGTTTAAGGGGGAGGGGGACCAGGAGGATGGAATTGGGAAAACTGTTTTTT	CASSLRGRGTRRMELGKLFF
TRBD2	TRBV13	TRBJ2-5	.	TGTGCCAGCAGCCTGGGACTAGCGGGGGGGGAGCAAGAGACCCAGTACTTC	CASSLGLAGGEQETQYF
.	TRBV5-1	TRBJ2-3	.	TGCGCCAGCAGCCATCAGGGTGGCCGGGGGGATACGCAGTATTTT	CASSHQGGRGDTQYF
TRBD1	TRBV7-8	TRBJ1-2	once	TGTGCCAGCAGCTTCGGGGCGCCAGTGGGACAGGGGGCACTCTATGGCTACACCTTC	CASSFGAPVGQGALYGYTF
TRBD1	TRBV6-6	TRBJ1-5	few	TGTGCCAGCAGGTTGGGACAGTTTAATCAGCCCCAGCATTTT	CASRLGQFNQPQHF
TRBD1	TRBV5-6	TRBJ1-2	.	TGTGCCAGCAGCCGGGGACAGTCTTCCTATGGCTACACCTTC	CASSRGQSSYGYTF
.	TRBV7-9	TRBJ1-2	.	TGTGCCAGCAGCCCCGGACGGGGGGACTATGGCTACACCTTC	CASSPGRGDYGYTF
.	TRBV11-2	TRBJ2-7	few	TGTGCCAGCAGCTTAGAGGCAACGACCTACGAGCAGTACTTC	CASSLEATTYEQYF
.	TRBV5-1	TRBJ1-1	.	TGCGCCAGCGCCTTCGAGGGCACTGAAGCTTTCTTT	CASAFEGTEAFF
TRBD1	TRBV19	TRBJ2-7	once	TGTGCCAGTAGTGTCTGGGACAGGTCCTACGAGCAGTACTTC	CASSVWDRSYEQYF
.	TRBV11-3	TRBJ1-1	.	TGTGTCAGCAGCTCGCGGGGGTTCATAGACACTGAAGCTTTCTTT	CVSSSRGFIDTEAFF
.	TRBV7-2	TRBJ2-2	.	TGTGCCAGCAGCGGGACTCTACGAACCGGGGAGCTGTTTTTT	CASSGTLRTGELFF
TRBD2	TRBV10-1	TRBJ2-4	.	TGCGCCAGCAGTGAGACAGGCCCAGCGGGGATTCAGTACTTC	CASSETGPAGIQYF
TRBD1	TRBV7-8	TRBJ1-1	few	TGTGCCAGCAGCACCAGGGGGCAGAACACTGAAGCTTTCTTT	CASSTRGQNTEAFF
.	TRBV19	TRBJ2-6	.	TGTGCCAGTAGTAGTGGGGCCGGGGCCAACGTCCTGACTTTC	CASSSGAGANVLTF
.	TRBV6-5	TRBJ1-5	.	TGTGCCAGCAGCCCACAGGGATATAGCAATCAGCCCCAGCATTTT	CASSPQGYSNQPQHF
TRBD2	TRBV7-6	TRBJ2-3	.	TGTGCCAGCAGCTTAGTGCTAGCGGGAGCGGGAGATACGCAGTATTTT	CASSLVLAGAGDTQYF
TRBD2	TRBV5-1	TRBJ2-1	.	TGCGCCAGCAGCCCTACGGGGAGCGGGAACTACAATGAGCAGTTCTTC	CASSPTGSGNYNEQFF
.	TRBV10-3	TRBJ1-6	.	TGTGCCATCAGTGGCACCCAGGGCTTGGACAATTCACCCCTCCACTTT	CAISGTQGLDNSPLHF
.	TRBV4-1	TRBJ1-1	.	TGCGCCAGCAGCCCCACGCGAGGAGAAGCTTTCTTT	CASSPTRGEAFF
.	TRBV27	TRBJ2-1	.	TGTGCCAGCAGTTTCCGGGACTCCTACAATGAGCAGTTCTTC	CASSFRDSYNEQFF
TRBD2	TRBV11-2	TRBJ2-5	.	TGTGCCAGCAGCCGGGGGGGGACACAAGAGACCCAGTACTTC	CASSRGGTQETQYF
.	TRBV4-1	TRBJ2-7	.	TGCGCCAGCAGCAACAGGGCCTCCTACGAGCAGTACTTC	CASSNRASYEQYF
TRBD2	TRBV4-2	TRBJ2-3	.	TGTGCCAGCAGCCAAGACTTGGCTAGCGGGGGTTTGACAGATACGCAGTATTTT	CASSQDLASGGLTDTQYF
TRBD1	TRBV29-1	TRBJ2-5	.	TGCAGCGCTTCTGGACAGGGGGATATTGAGACCCAGTACTTC	CSASGQGDIETQYF
.	TRBV5-6	TRBJ1-4	few	TGTGCCAGCAGCTGGGGGGGTGCTAATGAAAAACTGTTTTTT	CASSWGGANEKLFF
TRBD1	TRBV13	TRBJ2-5	.	TGTGCCAGCAGACAGGGGGTCAAAGAGACCCAGTACTTC	CASRQGVKETQYF
TRBD1	TRBV7-9	TRBJ1-3	once	TGTGCCGGAGAGAGTTTGGGACAGGGAAACACCATATATTTT	CAGESLGQGNTIYF
.	TRBV4-2	TRBJ2-3	.	TGTGCCAGCAGCTCCCGGGATGGGGGCACAGATACGCAGTATTTT	CASSSRDGGTDTQYF
TRBD1	TRBV5-1	TRBJ2-7	.	TGCGCCAGCAGCCGTACACAGGGGAACTACGAGCAGTACTTC	CASSRTQGNYEQYF
.	TRBV29-1	TRBJ2-2	.	TGCGCCGCTGACAGAGAGGCCGGGGAGCTGTTTTTT	CAADREAGELFF
TRBD2	TRBV5-1	TRBJ2-5	.	TGCGCCAGCAGCGCTCGAGCGGGAGGCGGAGAGACCCAGTACTTC	CASSARAGGGETQYF
.	TRBV27	TRBJ2-7	few	TGTGCCAGCAAAGGTCGGAGCTCTGGCCACGAGCAGTACTTC	CASKGRSSGHEQYF
TRBD1	TRBV11-2	TRBJ1-6	.	TGTGCCAGCAGCCGAAAGGGACAGGGAGATAATTCACCCCTCCACTTT	CASSRKGQGDNSPLHF
TRBD2	TRBV7-9	TRBJ2-3	.	TGTGCCACCTCGGGACTAGCGGGTTCCCCTAGCACAGATACGCAGTATTTT	CATSGLAGSPSTDTQYF